The 5 T cell receptor beta chains reported below all come from one sample, sequenced in a study of PD-1 blockade in mismatch repair-deficient tumors. Repertoires were generated with immunoSEQ multiplex PCR, while TCRdb's copy carries only in-frame clones and drops some. The sample holds 40,000 to 60,000 clones, 78% seen once. The source material was peripheral blood, sampled 4 weeks after starting pembrolizumab. Receptor source: an adult with mismatch repair-deficient cancer.

The chain joins TRBV18 to TRBJ2-6; 7 bases match TRBD2. The CDR3 sequence is 19 residues long. The V gene's germline CDR1 is KGHSH and CDR2 LQKENI. V was clipped by 0 bases and J by 2 bases; unmatched bases: 10. CDR3 sequence (DNA): TGTGCCAGCTCACCACCTCTGGCGGGAGCTCGACCTGGGGCCAACGTCCTGACTTTC. Its protein is CASSPPLAGARPGANVLTF.

The chain employs TRBV5-1 and TRBJ2-1; maybe TRBD1 (6 bases). This CDR3 contains 19 residues. The V gene lost 2 bases and the J gene lost 3 bases, with 24 bases spanning the gap. Germline V gene lookup returns CDR1 SGHRS and CDR2 YFSETQ. This chain's CDR3 is CASSFLGTTPTGRYNEQFF. The CDR3 DNA reads TGCGCCAGCAGCTTCCTTGGGACGACCCCGACAGGACGCTACAATGAGCAGTTCTTC.

The rearrangement joins TRBV10-1 to TRBJ2-7, with D unresolved. The CDR3 is 11 amino acids. Trimming removed 7 bases at V and 1 base at J, with 5 bases between. Looked up from germline, CDR1 is WNHNN and CDR2 is SYGVQD (reference sequence). CDR3 region: CASKGSYEQYF. The CDR3 coding sequence is TGCGCCAGCAAGGGATCCTACGAGCAGTACTTC.

The chain recombines TRBV9 with TRBJ2-5, with 11 positions matching TRBD1. The germline CDR1 and CDR2 sequences are SGDLS and YYNGEE. The V gene end was trimmed by 3 bases and the J gene end by 5 bases; junction bases not matched to a gene: 3. This CDR3 contains 14 residues. The CDR3: CASSAGQGGETQYF. The CDR3 DNA sequence: TGTGCCAGCAGCGCGGGACAGGGGGGCGAGACCCAGTACTTC.

This chain connects TRBV7-6 to TRBJ2-5; D may be TRBD2 (5 bases). Germline V gene sequence: CDR1 SGHVS, CDR2 FNYEAQ. CDR3 length: 12 residues. Between the trimmed V and J ends, which lost 5 bases and 5 bases, there was a span of 9 bases. The CDR3 loop is CASSDPGETQYF. The DNA for the CDR3 is TGTGCCAGCAGCGACCCGGGGGAGACCCAGTACTTC.